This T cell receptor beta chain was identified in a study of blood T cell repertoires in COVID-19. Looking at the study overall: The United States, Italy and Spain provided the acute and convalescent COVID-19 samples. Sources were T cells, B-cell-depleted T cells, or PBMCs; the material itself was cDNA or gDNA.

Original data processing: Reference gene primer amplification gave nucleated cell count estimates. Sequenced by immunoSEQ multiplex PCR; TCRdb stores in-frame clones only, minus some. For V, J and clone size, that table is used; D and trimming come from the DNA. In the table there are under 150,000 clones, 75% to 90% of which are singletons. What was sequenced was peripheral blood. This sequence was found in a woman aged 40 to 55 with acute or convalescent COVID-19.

As DNA, the CDR3 is TGTGCCAGCAGCCAAGATGGGAGGGCAAGGGGCTACACCTTC. Translating it yields CASSQDGRARGYTF. This chain connects TRBV3-1 (or the pseudogene TRBV3-2) to TRBJ1-2; D is uncertain. The CDR3 runs 14 residues. V lost 0 bases and J 8 bases, leaving 13 bases between the germline ends. Germline CDR1 LGHDT, CDR2 YNNKEL (reference sequence).